Below, 4 T cell receptor beta chains from the same sample are listed, as sequenced in a study of blood T cells in healthy people across ages. Primers used in a second PCR of about 6 to 11 cycles were a sample-barcoded 5' primer and a J-beta primer mix. TCRdb analysed the 5' RACE reads with MiXCR anew, one entry per CDR3 protein. The data contain over 600,000 distinct CDR3 sequences, about 47% of them singletons. Sequencing was carried out using blood. These receptors originate from an elderly man in good health.

The V gene is TRBV12-3 or TRBV12-4, the J gene TRBJ2-2; D gene unclear. The CDR3 runs 15 residues. V was clipped by 2 bases and J by 1 base, with 8 bases between them. CDR3 nucleotide sequence: TGTGCCAGCAGTTTAAGTGTGGAGAACACCGGGGAGCTGTTTTTT. This sequence encodes CASSLSVENTGELFF.

In DNA, the CDR3 is TGTGCCAGTAGTATCGTCCACAGCACAGATACGCAGTATTTT. It translates to CASSIVHSTDTQYF. V and J are TRBV19 and TRBJ2-3, with D unresolved. Germline CDR1 is LNHDA and CDR2 is SQIVND (reference sequence). The ends were cut back, 3 bases at V and 0 bases at J, with 7 bases in the middle. This CDR3 contains 14 residues.

The chain joins TRBV29-1 to TRBJ2-5, with 7 bases fitting TRBD1. The DNA end is a closer match to TRBJ2-1, so the J assignment may be wrong. The CDR3 covers 12 residues. CDR1 and CDR2 from the germline V gene are SQVTM and ANQGSEA. The chain's CDR3 is CSGGQTQETQFF. Here the CDR3 DNA reads TGCAGCGGGGGACAGACCCAAGAGACCCAGTTCTTC.

There are a few counts of this clonotype. In DNA, the CDR3 is TGTGCCAGCAGAGGGGAGCGGTACTCCTACAATGAGCAGTTCTTC. Its translation is CASRGERYSYNEQFF. The V and J genes are TRBV28 and TRBJ2-1; either TRBD1 or TRBD2 may supply D (5 bases each). Germline V lookup: CDR1 MDHEN, CDR2 SYDVKM. V was shortened by 6 bases and J by 0 bases, with 12 bases between the two germline ends. This CDR3 is built from 15 residues.